The 20 T cell receptor beta chains below come from one sample, sequenced in a study of blood T cell repertoires in COVID-19. This table comes from immunoSEQ multiplex PCR, and its TCRdb copy is limited to in-frame clones, with some not included. The sample lists more than 110,000 clones, around 78% occurring once. Specimen: peripheral blood. All receptors come from an elderly woman with active or convalescent COVID-19.

In its sample, this clone was seen a few times. The chain employs TRBV28 and TRBJ1-2; 8 bases map to TRBD1. Germline values: CDR1 MDHEN, CDR2 SYDVKM. V lost 8 bases and J lost 7; bases outside the gene matches: 6. This CDR3 has 12 amino acids. CDR3 sequence: CASVTGGIGYTF. CDR3 in DNA: TGTGCCAGCGTTACAGGGGGGATTGGCTACACCTTC.

J is TRBJ2-7 and V is TRBV27; D remains ambiguous. The germline gives CDR1 MNHEY, CDR2 SMNVEV (reference sequence). The CDR3 length is 14 residues. Trimming pared 5 bases from V and 4 bases from J, leaving 15 bases between. The CDR3 nucleotides read TGTGCCAGCAGTCCGGGTCCGGCACTTTACGAGCAGTACTTC. Encoded protein: CASSPGPALYEQYF.

The table lists this clone with a count of one. CDR3 nucleotide sequence: TGTGCCAGCTCACCTCAGGCAGGGAATCAGCCCCAGCATTTT. This encodes CASSPQAGNQPQHF. The chain couples TRBV18 to TRBJ1-5; a weak D match, TRBD1 (5 bases). V lost 3 bases, J lost 4 bases, and 10 bases lay in between. This CDR3 has 14 amino acids. Germline values: CDR1 KGHSH, CDR2 LQKENI.

As regards this clone: A read error may produce the germline difference seen at one junction end. Other DNA sequences in this specimen translate into the identical CDR3. The chain employs TRBV5-1 and TRBJ2-1; maybe TRBD2 (8 bases). CDR3 length equals 15 residues. Germline CDR1 reads SGHRS; CDR2 reads YFSETQ. The CDR3 loop reads CASSPRGGQYNEQFF. Here the CDR3 DNA reads TGCGCCAGCAGCCCTCGGGGGGGACAGTACAATGAGCAATTCTTC.

The chain uses TRBV2 and TRBJ1-5, with a possible D match to TRBD1 (5 bases). The CDR3 extends over 14 amino acids. Trimming shortened V by 6 bases and J by 5 bases, and 14 bases separated the two germline ends. The germline gives CDR1 SNHLY, CDR2 FYNNEI. The CDR3: CASSSEWGDQPQHF. The CDR3 DNA reads TGTGCCAGCAGCTCGGAGTGGGGGGATCAGCCCCAGCATTTT.

The genes are TRBV27 and TRBJ2-1; 8 bases are shared with TRBD1. Trimming cost V 6 bases and J 8 bases; bases outside gene matches: 12. The length of the CDR3 is 15 residues. The germline V gene encodes CDR1 MNHEY and CDR2 SMNVEV (reference sequence). The CDR3 here is CASSRPGQVIHEQFF. The DNA of the CDR3 is TGTGCCAGCAGCCGGCCGGGACAGGTAATCCATGAGCAGTTCTTC.

CDR3 loop: CATSDRTGSYNEQFF. The DNA of the CDR3 is TGTGCCACCAGTGATAGGACAGGGTCCTACAATGAGCAGTTCTTC. The genes are TRBV24-1 and TRBJ2-1, with 8 positions matching TRBD1. CDR1 and CDR2 (germline): KGHDR, SFDVKD. J was trimmed by 1 base and V by 3 bases; bases with no gene match: 1. The CDR3 totals 15 residues.

The V call is TRBV19, the J call TRBJ1-2; 10 bases are a match to TRBD1. CDR1 LNHDA and CDR2 SQIVND come from the germline V gene (reference sequence). The CDR3 is 16 amino acids. V was pared by 4 bases and J by 4 bases, with 9 bases of the junction left unmatched. CDR3: CASSKKGTGVSYGYTF. The DNA of the CDR3 is TGTGCCAGTAGTAAGAAGGGGACAGGGGTTAGCTATGGCTACACCTTC.

This clone has at least ten counts. V usage is TRBV3-1 (or the pseudogene TRBV3-2) and J usage is TRBJ2-7; D perhaps matches TRBD2 (7 bases). The ends were cut back, 4 bases at V and 5 bases at J, with 15 bases in the middle. The CDR3 is 14 amino acids. Germline assignment: CDR1 LGHDT and CDR2 YNNKEL (reference sequence). For the CDR3, the DNA is TGTGCCAGCAGCCGGACGGGGGGCGAAAACGAGCAGTACTTC. It yields the protein CASSRTGGENEQYF.

V gene TRBV5-1 combines with J gene TRBJ2-7; D is ambiguous. Trimming took off 0 bases at V and 1 base at J, with 11 bases between the two ends. This CDR3 has 15 residues. The V gene's germline CDR1 is SGHRS and CDR2 YFSETQ. CDR3 coding DNA: TGCGCCAGCAGCTTGGGCAGGAAGGCTTCCTACGAGCAGTACTTC. Translation: CASSLGRKASYEQYF.

The count of this clone is one. V gene TRBV5-1 combines with J gene TRBJ2-2, with D possibly being TRBD2 (5 bases). This CDR3 has 16 residues. CDR1 is SGHRS, CDR2 YFSETQ, per germline. The V gene lost 7 bases and the J gene lost 0 bases, with 16 bases spanning the gap. CDR3 coding DNA: TGCGCCAGCCGCGACCTCGGAGGCCCGAACACCGGGGAGCTGTTTTTT. It codes for CASRDLGGPNTGELFF. The variable domain in full, with the rest retrieved from reference TRBV5-1 and TRBJ2-2, is KAGVTQTPRYLIKTRGQQVTLSCSPISGHRSVSWYQQTPGQGLQFLFEYFSETQRNKGNFPGRFSGRQFSNSRSEMNVSTLELGDSALYLCASRDLGGPNTGELFFGEGSRLTVL.

The rearrangement uses TRBV5-4 and TRBJ2-7, with D maybe TRBD1 (7 bases). This CDR3 spans 14 amino acids. Trimming shortened V by 4 bases and J by 4 bases, and 15 bases separated the two germline ends. The germline V gene has CDR1 SGHNT and CDR2 YYREEE (reference sequence). The DNA of the CDR3 is TGTGCCAGCAGCGCGGGACAGATACTTTACGAGCAGTACTTC. Amino acids: CASSAGQILYEQYF. Drawing the rest from reference TRBV5-4 and TRBJ2-7, the complete variable domain is ETGVTQSPTHLIKTRGQQVTLRCSSQSGHNTVSWYQQALGQGPQFIFQYYREEENGRGNFPPRFSGLQFPNYSSELNVNALELDDSALYLCASSAGQILYEQYFGPGTRLTVT.

V is TRBV6-2 or TRBV6-3 and J is TRBJ1-2; D perhaps matches TRBD1 (5 bases). The CDR3 totals 14 residues. The ends were cut back, 0 bases at V and 2 bases at J, with 7 bases in the middle. Germline V gene lookup returns CDR1 MNHEY and CDR2 SVGEGT. The CDR3 spells CASSYSAGNYGYTF. The CDR3 bases are TGTGCCAGCAGTTACTCGGCAGGGAACTATGGCTACACCTTC.

The chain recombines TRBV7-8 with TRBJ2-3; 9 nucleotides line up with TRBD1. The CDR3 totals 16 residues. Germline CDR1 reads SGHVS; CDR2 reads FQNEAQ. The ends lost 5 bases at V and 2 bases at J; junction bases unmatched: 8. The CDR3 region has the DNA TGTGCCAGCAGCCTACGGGGACAGGGAATCACAGATACGCAGTATTTT. Its protein is CASSLRGQGITDTQYF.

The V and J genes are TRBV6-5 and TRBJ1-5; the match to TRBD1 covers 10 bases. The CDR3 extends over 15 amino acids. Germline CDR1 MNHEY, CDR2 SVGAGI. Unmatched junction bases numbered 8, after V lost 6 bases and J lost 6 bases. The CDR3 sequence: CASRVTGGSGQPQHF. The DNA for the CDR3 is TGTGCCAGCAGGGTGACAGGGGGCTCGGGTCAGCCCCAGCATTTT.

The chain carries TRBV2 and TRBJ2-1, with TRBD2 identical over 7 bases. CDR3 length: 16 residues. J gave up 6 bases and V 4 bases, and 12 bases lay outside the gene matches. Looked up from germline, CDR1 is SNHLY and CDR2 is FYNNEI. The CDR3 protein is CASSGGVGTKANEQFF. DNA of the CDR3: TGTGCCAGCAGTGGCGGTGTCGGGACTAAGGCCAATGAGCAGTTCTTC.

The chain couples TRBV3-1 (or the pseudogene TRBV3-2) to TRBJ2-7; 8 positions agree with TRBD1. V lost 2 bases to trimming and J lost 2 bases; unmatched junction nucleotides: 5. The CDR3 covers 15 residues. From germline, CDR1 is LGHDT and CDR2 YNNKEL (reference sequence). The CDR3, as DNA: TGTGCCAGCAGCCAAATCAGGGGGCCCACCTACGAGCAGTACTTC. Its translation is CASSQIRGPTYEQYF.

The CDR3 loop is CASSPGLAGVNEQFF. CDR3 DNA sequence: TGTGCCAGCAGCCCGGGACTAGCGGGGGTCAATGAGCAGTTCTTC. This sequence joins TRBV11-2 and TRBJ2-1, with TRBD2 matching 14 bases. Germline V gene lookup returns CDR1 SGHAT and CDR2 FQNNGV. J gave up 6 bases and V 5 bases, and 3 bases lay outside the gene matches. CDR3 length: 15 residues.

J is TRBJ2-1 and V is TRBV2; 7 bases agree with TRBD1. The length of the CDR3 is 15 residues. The germline V gene encodes CDR1 SNHLY and CDR2 FYNNEI. J lost 12 bases, V lost 6 bases, and 17 bases had no gene match. The CDR3 here is CASRDDRAIGGGQFF. CDR3 DNA: TGTGCCAGCAGAGACGACAGGGCCATCGGTGGAGGGCAGTTCTTC.

The rearrangement uses TRBV10-1 and TRBJ1-3; 8 bases align to TRBD1. The CDR3 extends over 21 amino acids. The V segment lost 9 bases and the J segment 0 bases; nucleotides outside the gene matches: 25. Germline V gene lookup returns CDR1 WNHNN and CDR2 SYGVQD (reference sequence). In DNA, the CDR3 is TGCGCCAGAAAAAAGAAGTTATCCAGGGGGCCCCCGGGATGCTCTGGAAACACCATATATTTT. Amino acid sequence: CARKKKLSRGPPGCSGNTIYF.